This TCR beta chain originates from a study of CD8 T cells in ankylosing spondylitis (dated by TCRdb to about 2017). Notes on the research overall: T cell receptor beta repertoires were profiled in healthy donors and ankylosing spondylitis patients so that disease-linked TCR variants could be found. The full study cohort comprised 25 ankylosing spondylitis patients and 85 to 120 healthy donors. Samples of peripheral blood were taken, and for ankylosing spondylitis patients, synovial fluid was collected as well.

The sample was run on an Illumina HiSeq 2500. Quantitative 5'-RACE with molecular barcodes was used to prepare TCR beta libraries. Turning to the authors' computational methods: Disease-linked TCR variants were identified with a new computational method built on a probabilistic model of VDJ rearrangement. TCRdb cleaned the public reads at Q25 with fastp, built clones with MiXCR and kept in-frame beta chains. Rows with a matching CDR3 protein are joined into one entry that keeps the most common DNA and genes. TCRdb assigned the V and J calls; the authors' analysis was not used. Across this sample there are 200,000 to 250,000 distinct CDR3 sequences, with about 10% seen only once. In total, the top ten clones hold 6% to 7.5% of the sample. There are a few counts of this clonotype. Its antigen has not been determined. Per-base quality was not reported, and no clone a single base away is much larger than it.

Overall study results and their limits: A TCR beta motif made up of eight or nine highly homologous amino acid variants appeared to be characteristic of blood from ankylosing spondylitis patients. The disease-linked clones were reported as significantly enriched in matched synovial fluid samples from ankylosing spondylitis patients. Some motif variants were previously reported in synovial fluid and blood of reactive arthritis patients, suggesting common disease-initiation mechanisms. The disease-linked clones showed a CD8+ phenotype and occurred at relatively low frequencies in peripheral blood.

From the cysteine up to the phenylalanine, the CDR3 has a length of 12 residues. Just the 36-base CDR3 DNA is kept, in frame starting at base 1. At the junction V is shortened by 5 bases and J by 7 bases, with 9 bases in between. The germline V gene supplies CDR1 ENHRY and CDR2 SYGVKD. This receptor was obtained from a male donor with ankylosing spondylitis or in good health (not recorded which). The rearrangement joined TRBV10-3 to TRBJ1-5, with no confident D gene call. The sequenced material came from blood, either unsorted or a sorted T cell fraction (not recorded which). CDR3 region: CAISHGLQPQHF. The DNA sequence reads TGTGCCATCAGTCACGGGTTGCAGCCCCAGCATTTT.